This is a list of T cell receptor beta chains from one sample in a study of T cells expressing NK-cell markers. TCRdb re-called the 5' RACE reads; every CDR3 protein appears as one record, without DNA. The clone table shows almost 450,000 distinct CDR3 sequences, with the ten largest holding more than 7%. The sample was blood T cells: a sorted CD56 or NKG2C T cell subset, CD4+ or CD8+ T cells, or bulk PBMC T cells (not recorded which). The receptors shown here come from a woman aged 18 to 75 in good health. Both conserved end residues are part of each CDR3. Each record gives: J gene, V gene, CDR3 protein.

>TRBJ2-3|TRBV18
CASSPIKGSPDTQYF
>TRBJ2-1|TRBV20-1
CSASPQDSYNEQFF
>TRBJ2-2|TRBV20-1
CSAPLRGGTGELFF
>TRBJ1-5|TRBV4-3
CASSQGRDRGNQPQHF
>TRBJ2-1|TRBV20-1
CSARGVYNEQFF
>TRBJ2-7|TRBV15
CATSMDRESHEQYF
>TRBJ1-1|TRBV9
CASSPTTARNTEAFF
>TRBJ2-3|TRBV20-1
CSARGLGGADTQYF
>TRBJ2-5|TRBV10-3
CAIRDRVQETQYF
>TRBJ2-7|TRBV5-1
CASSLGWSEQYF
>TRBJ2-5|TRBV13
CASSWAGQFQETQYF